The entry that follows covers one T cell receptor beta chain sequence. Its specificity is unknown. With sequencing, the targeted depth ranged from 1 in 200,000 to 1 in 1 million T cells. This table comes from immunoSEQ multiplex PCR, and its TCRdb copy is limited to in-frame clones, with some not included. The sample holds over 200,000 clones, 70% seen once. The data belong to a study of cytotoxic CD8 clonotypes in ibrutinib-treated CLL. As for the study in general: Treatment had run for a median about 12 months, range 6 to 36, when response samples were taken. Samples showed on average 255,043 productive templates and approximately 94,000 productive rearrangements. Regarding the study as a whole: Public clonotypes proved infrequent, and on treatment they shrank or remained steady.

V lost 4 bases, J lost 6 bases, and 6 bases stayed unmatched. CDR3 length: 15 residues. CDR1 and CDR2 (germline): SGDLS, YYNGEE. Sequenced here: PBMCs, sampled after 12 months of ibrutinib treatment. The chain is built from TRBV9 and TRBJ2-7, with 14 bases fitting TRBD2. This TCR was sampled from a human donor with chronic lymphocytic leukemia. The CDR3 region has the DNA TGTGCCAGCAGCCCTAGACTAGCGGGAGGGCCCGAGCAGTACTTC. Its protein is CASSPRLAGGPEQYF.